This passage covers 18 T cell receptor beta chains from one sample sequenced in a study of cytomegalovirus exposure and HLA in healthy donors. TCRdb's copy holds only in-frame clones and misses some; the assay was immunoSEQ multiplex PCR. The table has around 300,000 clones, around 86% seen once. The sample taken for sequencing was PBMCs. These TCRs come from a woman aged 18-29 years in good health and CMV-seronegative.

V is TRBV27 and J is TRBJ2-7; 8 bases fit TRBD1. Losses at the gene ends were 6 bases for V and 2 bases for J; bases not matched to a gene: 6. The CDR3 has 14 amino acids. The germline CDR1 and CDR2 sequences are MNHEY and SMNVEV (reference sequence). CDR3 nucleotides: TGTGCCAGCAGCTATGGACAGGGTCCCTACGAGCAGTACTTC. The encoded protein is CASSYGQGPYEQYF.

This clone was counted only a few times. The V and J genes are TRBV19 and TRBJ2-5, with TRBD1 matching over 10 bases. The germline V gene encodes CDR1 LNHDA and CDR2 SQIVND (reference sequence). V was pared by 7 bases and J by 4 bases, with 6 bases of the junction left unmatched. The CDR3 consists of 14 residues. The CDR3 protein is CASMGGTGVETQYF. CDR3 in DNA: TGTGCCAGTATGGGGGGGACAGGGGTAGAGACCCAGTACTTC.

The J gene is TRBJ2-1, the V gene TRBV4-3; 10 bases align to TRBD2. V lost 3 bases and J lost 2; bases outside the gene matches: 4. CDR3 length equals 16 residues. Looked up from germline, CDR1 is LGHNA and CDR2 is YSLEER. CDR3 sequence: CASSHESGGAYNEQFF. The CDR3 region has the DNA TGCGCCAGCAGCCACGAGAGCGGGGGGGCCTACAATGAGCAGTTCTTC.

The CDR3 nucleotides read TGCGCCAGCAGCCAACTTCCGGGACAGGGAGGGAGGGCTGAAGCTTTCTTT. Translation: CASSQLPGQGGRAEAFF. The V and J genes are TRBV5-1 and TRBJ1-1; 9 bases map to TRBD1. The CDR3 consists of 17 residues. V dropped 4 bases and J dropped 6; count of bases not matched to a gene: 16. The germline V gene encodes CDR1 SGHRS and CDR2 YFSETQ.

This clone showed up just a few times. V is TRBV18 and J is TRBJ1-3; TRBD1 matches at 8 bases. Losses at the gene ends were 6 bases for V and 0 bases for J; bases not matched to a gene: 13. Per the germline V gene, CDR1 is KGHSH and CDR2 is LQKENI. This CDR3 comprises 18 residues. The CDR3: CASSPMRTGPLSGNTIYF. The CDR3 region has the DNA TGTGCCAGCTCGCCTATGAGGACAGGGCCTCTCTCTGGAAACACCATATATTTT.

This clone appeared a single time. The CDR3 loop reads CASSLTYRKEEYNEQFF. The CDR3 bases are TGTGCCAGCAGCTTAACATACAGGAAAGAGGAATACAATGAGCAGTTCTTC. The rearrangement joins TRBV7-9 to TRBJ2-1; D may be TRBD1 (5 bases). The CDR3 is 17 residues long. Trimming removed 2 bases from V and 4 bases from J, with 18 bases in between. CDR1 is SEHNR and CDR2 is FQNEAQ in the germline V gene (reference sequence).

CDR3 region: CASSRLGTGEETQYF. The CDR3 nucleotides read TGTGCCAGCAGCCGCCTGGGGACAGGGGAAGAGACCCAGTACTTC. The chain combines TRBV6-5 with TRBJ2-5; TRBD1 matches at 10 bases. The CDR3 has 15 amino acids. Trimming cost V 6 bases and J 3 bases; bases outside gene matches: 7. From germline, CDR1 is MNHEY and CDR2 SVGAGI.

This chain links TRBV19 with TRBJ2-7; TRBD2 matches 10 bases. J lost 2 bases, V lost 8 bases, and 6 bases had no gene match. Germline V gives CDR1 LNHDA, CDR2 SQIVND (reference sequence). The CDR3 totals 14 residues. CDR3 in amino acids: CASSLAGGTYEQYF. The CDR3 region has the DNA TGTGCCAGTTCCTTAGCGGGGGGTACCTACGAGCAGTACTTC.

The chain combines TRBV18 with TRBJ1-2; no clear D gene. Germline loops: CDR1 KGHSH, CDR2 LQKENI. This CDR3 is built from 14 residues. Trimming pared 4 bases from V and 4 bases from J, leaving 13 bases between. As DNA, the CDR3 is TGTGCCAGCTCACAGGAACGGGGAGGCTATGGCTACACCTTC. Translated, it gives CASSQERGGYGYTF.

This clone has only one observation. The genes are TRBV7-9 and TRBJ2-7; D is ambiguous. The germline V gene encodes CDR1 SEHNR and CDR2 FQNEAQ (reference sequence). Trimming removed 5 bases from V and 3 bases from J, with 8 bases in between. There are 12 residues in the CDR3. CDR3 sequence reads: CASSQDNYEQYF. The CDR3 DNA sequence: TGTGCCAGCAGCCAAGACAACTACGAGCAGTACTTC. The full variable domain, with the rest looked up from reference TRBV7-9 and TRBJ2-7, is DTGVSQNPRHKITKRGQNVTFRCDPISEHNRLYWYRQTLGQGPEFLTYFQNEAQLEKSRLLSDRFSAERPKGSFSTLEIQRTEQGDSAMYLCASSQDNYEQYFGPGTRLTVT.

Details on this clone: Other DNA sequences within the sample encode an identical CDR3. The chain couples TRBV11-2 to TRBJ2-3, with D perhaps matching TRBD2 (6 bases). CDR1 and CDR2 from the germline V gene are SGHAT and FQNNGV. Trimming removed 1 base from V and 0 bases from J, with 11 bases in between. The CDR3 runs to 16 residues. CDR3 loop: CASSLGASGSTDTQYF. The CDR3 DNA is TGTGCCAGCAGCTTAGGGGCCAGCGGGAGCACAGATACGCAGTATTTT. Based on the CDR3 plus reference TRBV11-2 and TRBJ2-3, the full variable domain is EAGVAQSPRYKIIEKRQSVAFWCNPISGHATLYWYQQILGQGPKLLIQFQNNGVVDDSQLPKDRFSAERLKGVDSTLKIQPAKLEDSAVYLCASSLGASGSTDTQYFGPGTRLTVL.

The gene calls are TRBV30 and TRBJ1-2; D not certain. Germline CDR1 reads GTSNPN; CDR2 reads SVGIG (reference sequence). The CDR3 totals 13 residues. V lost 0 bases and J lost 1, with 6 bases in between. The CDR3 loop is CAWSVDSNYGYTF. The CDR3 nucleotides are TGTGCCTGGAGTGTAGATAGTAACTATGGCTACACCTTC.

The chain carries TRBV9 and TRBJ2-7, with D tentatively TRBD2 (5 bases). Germline loops: CDR1 SGDLS, CDR2 YYNGEE. CDR3 length: 14 amino acids. Trimming pared 1 base from V and 1 base from J, leaving 9 bases between. The CDR3 loop is CASSVSSQSYEQYF. CDR3 sequence (DNA): TGTGCCAGCAGCGTATCTAGCCAGTCCTACGAGCAGTACTTC.

V usage is TRBV4-1 and J usage is TRBJ2-7; maybe TRBD2 (5 bases). Trimming removed 6 bases at V and 5 bases at J, with 14 bases between. CDR3 length: 13 residues. Germline V gene lookup returns CDR1 MGHRA and CDR2 YSYEKL. The CDR3 region is CASRGSNRDEQYF. Here the CDR3 DNA reads TGCGCCAGCAGAGGGAGCAATAGGGACGAGCAGTACTTC.

The V gene is TRBV10-1, the J gene TRBJ2-3; TRBD2 matches 12 bases. The CDR3 is 16 residues long. Germline V gene lookup returns CDR1 WNHNN and CDR2 SYGVQD (reference sequence). The V gene end was trimmed by 3 bases and the J gene end by 10 bases; junction bases not matched to a gene: 11. CDR3 coding DNA: TGCGCCAGCAGTGATAGGCTAGCGGGGGGGCTAAGGCCGCAGTATTTT. It is translated as CASSDRLAGGLRPQYF.

The chain recombines TRBV7-2 with TRBJ2-5, with D possibly being TRBD2 (6 bases). Between the trimmed V and J ends, which lost 3 bases and 0 bases, there was a span of 14 bases. Germline V lookup: CDR1 SGHTA, CDR2 FQGNSA. The CDR3 is made up of 16 amino acids. The CDR3 here is CASSFRPGEYQETQYF. In DNA form, the CDR3 reads TGTGCCAGCAGCTTTAGACCGGGGGAGTACCAAGAGACCCAGTACTTC.

The V gene is TRBV6-1, the J gene TRBJ2-7; D is undetermined. The CDR3 sequence is 11 residues long. V lost 7 bases and J 3 bases, leaving 7 bases between the germline ends. Germline V lookup: CDR1 MNHNS, CDR2 SASEGT. CDR3 nucleotide sequence: TGTGCCAGCACCTCCGGCTACGAGCAGTACTTC. Protein product: CASTSGYEQYF.

The gene calls are TRBV11-2 and TRBJ2-7; D not certain. The CDR3 is made up of 18 amino acids. Trimming took off 2 bases at V and 0 bases at J, with 20 bases between the two ends. Germline values: CDR1 SGHAT, CDR2 FQNNGV. DNA of the CDR3: TGTGCCAGCAGCTTATTCCCCCCCAGCGCGAGTACCTCCTACGAGCAGTACTTC. It is translated as CASSLFPPSASTSYEQYF. Full variable domain (remainder filled in from reference TRBV11-2 and TRBJ2-7): EAGVAQSPRYKIIEKRQSVAFWCNPISGHATLYWYQQILGQGPKLLIQFQNNGVVDDSQLPKDRFSAERLKGVDSTLKIQPAKLEDSAVYLCASSLFPPSASTSYEQYFGPGTRLTVT.